The sequence of this T cell receptor beta chain was determined in a study of shared clonotypes between healthy human individuals. This clone was counted between two and nine times. This CDR3 comprises 13 residues. The V end was cut by 2 bases, the J end by 6 bases, with 8 bases between. Germline V gene lookup returns CDR1 MNHEY and CDR2 SVGAGI. As handled by the study authors: ImmunoSEQ gave junction-only sequences without quality scores, so filtering differed. Sequenced by immunoSEQ multiplex PCR; TCRdb stores in-frame clones only, minus some. Clone size and the V and J calls come from that table; the DNA yielded D and trimming. Among more than 2,000,000 clones listed, more than 90% were seen once.

This TCR came from a man between 18 and 35 years old in good health. V gene TRBV6-5 combines with J gene TRBJ1-5; tentatively, D is TRBD1 (5 bases). Sequenced input: naive CD4+ T cells sorted from blood. The subset here: CD45RA+ positively selected. The CDR3 is CASSYVQGQPQHF. The CDR3 bases are TGTGCCAGCAGTTACGTCCAGGGTCAGCCCCAGCATTTT.